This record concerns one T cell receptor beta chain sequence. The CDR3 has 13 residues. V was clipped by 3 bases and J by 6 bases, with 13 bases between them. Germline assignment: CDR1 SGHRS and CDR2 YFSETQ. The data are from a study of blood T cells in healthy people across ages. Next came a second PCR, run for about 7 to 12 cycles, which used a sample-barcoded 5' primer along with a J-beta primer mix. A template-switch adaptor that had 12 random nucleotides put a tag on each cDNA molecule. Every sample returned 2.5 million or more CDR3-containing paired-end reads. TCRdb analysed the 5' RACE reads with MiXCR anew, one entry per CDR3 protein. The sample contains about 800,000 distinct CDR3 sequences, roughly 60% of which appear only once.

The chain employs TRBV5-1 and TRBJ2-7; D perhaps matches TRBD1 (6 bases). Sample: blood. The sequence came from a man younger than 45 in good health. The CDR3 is CASSWDIGAEQYF. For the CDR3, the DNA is TGCGCCAGCAGCTGGGACATTGGGGCCGAGCAGTACTTC.